The 16 T cell receptor beta chains listed next were all sequenced from one sample in a study of blood T cells in healthy people across ages. A second PCR, run for about 6 to 11 cycles, used a sample-barcoded 5' primer plus a J-beta primer mix. MiXCR, run by TCRdb on the 5' RACE reads, gives a single entry per CDR3 protein. The sample carries about 1.4 million distinct CDR3 sequences, approximately 63% recorded once. Sequencing was done on a sample of blood. All receptors come from a man aged 18 to 30 in good health.

This chain joins TRBV12-3 or TRBV12-4 and TRBJ2-3; 8 nucleotides align to TRBD2. This CDR3 has 15 residues. Unmatched junction bases numbered 14, after V lost 5 bases and J lost 10 bases. Here the CDR3 reads CASSPALSGALPQYF. Here the CDR3 DNA reads TGTGCCAGCAGTCCCGCGCTTAGCGGGGCTCTACCGCAGTATTTT.

The chain carries TRBV20-1 and TRBJ2-7; D call uncertain. CDR1 and CDR2 (germline): DFQATT, SNEGSKA (reference sequence). Trimming stripped 5 bases from V and 2 bases from J, with 16 bases between. CDR3 size: 14 residues. The CDR3 loop reads CSASNPDSAYEQYF. The DNA of the CDR3 is TGCAGTGCTTCAAACCCCGACTCCGCCTACGAGCAGTACTTC.

This clonotype was seen a handful of times. The chain links TRBV4-2 to TRBJ2-7, with D perhaps matching TRBD1 (6 bases). Trimming removed 4 bases at V and 0 bases at J, with 19 bases between. The CDR3 sequence is 17 residues long. Germline values: CDR1 LGHNA, CDR2 YNFKEQ. CDR3 in DNA: TGTGCCAGCAGCCCCTACCTTAGGAGACAGGTCTCCTACGAGCAGTACTTC. This encodes CASSPYLRRQVSYEQYF.

The gene calls are TRBV10-3 and TRBJ2-3; 7 bases fit TRBD1. The trim removed 0 bases at V and 2 bases at J, leaving 17 bases unmatched. Per the germline V gene, CDR1 is ENHRY and CDR2 is SYGVKD. This CDR3 comprises 20 residues. The CDR3: CAISESHLGPRQGNTDTQYF. CDR3 DNA sequence: TGTGCCATCAGTGAGTCACATTTGGGCCCAAGACAGGGAAACACAGATACGCAGTATTTT.

Only a few counts were recorded for this clonotype. A read error may account for a junction end that differs from germline. CDR3 protein: CASSYGTLYEQYF. DNA of the CDR3: TGCGCCAGCAGCTATGGGACTCTCTACGAGCAGTACTTC. This sequence joins TRBV6-2 or TRBV6-3 and TRBJ2-7; weak D call: TRBD2 (6 bases). Per germline, CDR1 MNHEY and CDR2 SVGEGT. This CDR3 is built from 13 residues.

Worth noting for this clonotype: Relative to the germline gene, one junction end is altered; a read error may explain this. The chain links TRBV5-6 to TRBJ2-3, with 8 bases matching TRBD2. CDR1 SGHDT and CDR2 YYEEEE come from the germline V gene. The CDR3 runs to 16 residues. CDR3 region: CASSLRLARDTGTQYF. CDR3 coding DNA: TGTGCCAGCAGCTTACGACTAGCGAGGGACACAGGTACGCAGTATTTT.

This chain connects TRBV4-2 to TRBJ2-1, with 8 bases identical to TRBD2. This CDR3 contains 19 residues. V dropped 1 base and J dropped 0; count of bases not matched to a gene: 11. Germline V gene data show CDR1 as LGHNA and CDR2 as YNFKEQ. Here the CDR3 DNA reads TGTGCCAGCAGCCAAGTCGTGGCGGGGGGCCCCAGCTCCTACAATGAGCAGTTCTTC. Its translation is CASSQVVAGGPSSYNEQFF.

The V gene is TRBV11-1, the J gene TRBJ2-1; no reliable D call. Trimming took off 5 bases at V and 10 bases at J, with 18 bases between the two ends. The CDR3 length is 14 residues. Germline V gives CDR1 SGHAT, CDR2 FQDESV (reference sequence). The chain's CDR3 is CASSPTKGIWEQFF. For the CDR3, the DNA is TGTGCCAGCAGCCCTACGAAAGGGATTTGGGAGCAGTTCTTC.

J is TRBJ2-3 and V is TRBV24-1; perhaps TRBD2 as D (5 bases). V was shortened by 2 bases and J by 2 bases, with 16 bases between the two germline ends. The germline V gene encodes CDR1 KGHDR and CDR2 SFDVKD. The CDR3 spans 17 residues. The CDR3 bases are TGTGCCACCAGTGATTCCTTCTCAGAGGGATCCACAGATACGCAGTATTTT. This encodes CATSDSFSEGSTDTQYF.

The rearrangement links TRBV12-3 or TRBV12-4 to TRBJ2-7; 13 bases match TRBD2. The CDR3 is 15 residues long. V dropped 5 bases and J dropped 3; count of bases not matched to a gene: 4. For the CDR3, the DNA is TGTGCCAGCAGTATACTAGCGGGAGGGATCTACGAGCAGTACTTC. Protein sequence: CASSILAGGIYEQYF.

Comments on this clonotype: The DNA is left out, because the CDR3 cannot be placed on it with certainty; the CDR3 is given as TCRdb lists it. The rearrangement links TRBV20-1 to TRBJ2-2; TRBD1 was called by the table and not checked on the DNA. The V gene's germline CDR1 is DFQATT and CDR2 SNEGSKA (reference sequence). The CDR3 has 18 amino acids, counting both end residues. The CDR3 here is CSASGALADEQYFGELFF.

This chain's CDR3 is CASSQTGGGSPLHF. CDR3 nucleotide sequence: TGCGCCAGCAGCCAAACAGGGGGGGGTTCACCCCTCCACTTT. The rearrangement links TRBV4-3 to TRBJ1-6; 8 bases fit TRBD1. The J segment lost 9 bases and the V segment lost 2 bases, leaving 3 bases of the junction unmatched. Germline CDR1 reads LGHNA; CDR2 reads YSLEER. CDR3 length equals 14 residues.

The chain carries TRBV7-9 and TRBJ2-5, with D tentatively TRBD2 (6 bases). CDR3 length: 16 amino acids. The ends were cut back, 5 bases at V and 5 bases at J, with 21 bases in the middle. The germline CDR1 and CDR2 sequences are SEHNR and FQNEAQ (reference sequence). The CDR3 DNA reads TGTGCCAGCAGCAATCCGTCCGGGGGTTCGTGGGAGACCCAGTACTTC. It translates to CASSNPSGGSWETQYF.

CDR3 sequence: CASRPSGASYEQYF. The CDR3 DNA follows: TGTGCCAGCAGGCCTAGCGGCGCCTCCTACGAGCAGTACTTC. This chain links TRBV12-3 or TRBV12-4 with TRBJ2-7, with 7 nucleotides matching TRBD2. The CDR3 consists of 14 residues. V was pared by 6 bases and J by 0 bases, with 5 bases of the junction left unmatched.

The chain recombines TRBV5-1 with TRBJ2-5, with D possibly TRBD1 on 5 matching bases. Germline lookup yields CDR1 SGHRS and CDR2 YFSETQ. The V end lost 3 bases, the J end lost 11 bases, and 20 bases lay between the germline ends. CDR3 length: 14 residues. The CDR3 region has the DNA TGCGCCAGCAGCTCCCAGACAGTTCCAGATACGCAGTACTTC. Translating it yields CASSSQTVPDTQYF. Looking up the rest from reference TRBV5-1 and TRBJ2-5 gives the full variable domain: KAGVTQTPRYLIKTRGQQVTLSCSPISGHRSVSWYQQTPGQGLQFLFEYFSETQRNKGNFPGRFSGRQFSNSRSEMNVSTLELGDSALYLCASSSQTVPDTQYFGPGTRLLVL.

In DNA form, the CDR3 reads TGTGCCAGCAGTTGGGGACAGGGGAAAAACATTCAGTACTTC. This translates into CASSWGQGKNIQYF. The V and J genes are TRBV6-5 and TRBJ2-4; 10 bases line up with TRBD1. J lost 4 bases, V lost 4 bases, and 1 base had no gene match. The CDR3 covers 14 residues. Germline V lookup: CDR1 MNHEY, CDR2 SVGAGI.